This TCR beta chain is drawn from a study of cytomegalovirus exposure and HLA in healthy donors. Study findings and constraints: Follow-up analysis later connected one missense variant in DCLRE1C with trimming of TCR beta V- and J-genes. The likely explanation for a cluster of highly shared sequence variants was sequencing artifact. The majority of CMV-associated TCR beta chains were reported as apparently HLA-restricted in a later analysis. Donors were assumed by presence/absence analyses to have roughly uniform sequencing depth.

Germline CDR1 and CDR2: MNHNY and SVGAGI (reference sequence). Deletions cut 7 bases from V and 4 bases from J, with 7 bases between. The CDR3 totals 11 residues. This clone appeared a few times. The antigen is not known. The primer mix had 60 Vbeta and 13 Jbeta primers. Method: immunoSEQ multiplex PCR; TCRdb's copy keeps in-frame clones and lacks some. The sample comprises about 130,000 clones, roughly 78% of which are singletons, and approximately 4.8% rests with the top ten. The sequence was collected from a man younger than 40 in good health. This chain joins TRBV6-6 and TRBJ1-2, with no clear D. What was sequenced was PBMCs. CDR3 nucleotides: TGTGCCAGCACAAACACCTATGGCTACACCTTC. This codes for CASTNTYGYTF.